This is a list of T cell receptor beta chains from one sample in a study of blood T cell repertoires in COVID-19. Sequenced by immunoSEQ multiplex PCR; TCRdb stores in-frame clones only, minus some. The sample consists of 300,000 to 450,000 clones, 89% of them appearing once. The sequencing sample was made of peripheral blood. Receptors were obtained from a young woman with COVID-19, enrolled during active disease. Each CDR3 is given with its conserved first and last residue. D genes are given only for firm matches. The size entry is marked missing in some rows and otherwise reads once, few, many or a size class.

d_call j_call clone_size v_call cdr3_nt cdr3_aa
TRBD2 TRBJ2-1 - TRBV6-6 TGTGCCAGCCGACTAGCGGGATATGAGCAGTTCTTC CASRLAGYEQFF
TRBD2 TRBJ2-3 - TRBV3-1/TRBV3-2 TGTGCCAGCAGCCGGGGACTAGCTACAGATACGCAGTATTTT CASSRGLATDTQYF
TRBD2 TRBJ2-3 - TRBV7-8 TGTGCCAGCAGCCCCGGGACTAGCGGGGGTGGGGCGTATACGCAGTATTTT CASSPGTSGGGAYTQYF
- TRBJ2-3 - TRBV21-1 TGTGCCAGCAGCAAAACCGGGACTAGCGGGGGACCAACCACAGATACGCAGTATTTT CASSKTGTSGGPTTDTQYF
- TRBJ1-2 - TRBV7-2 TGTGCCAGCAGCCCAGGACAGCTGGTTGATGGCTACACCTTC CASSPGQLVDGYTF
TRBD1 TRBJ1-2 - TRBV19 TGTGCCAGTAGTACCTCCTCCGGGACAGGGGTTCACTATGGCTACACCTTC CASSTSSGTGVHYGYTF
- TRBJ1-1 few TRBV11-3 TGTGCCAGCAGCTTAGGACAGGATGGCACTGAAGCTTTCTTT CASSLGQDGTEAFF
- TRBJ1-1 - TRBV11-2 TGTGCCAGCAGCTTAGTTGGAGAGACTGAAGCTTTCTTT CASSLVGETEAFF
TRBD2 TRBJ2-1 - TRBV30 TGTGCCTGGAGTTCCGGGACTAGCGGGATGAAGCAGTTCTTC CAWSSGTSGMKQFF
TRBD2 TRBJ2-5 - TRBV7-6 TGTGCCAGCAGCTCGGGACTAGCCGACAATGAAGAGACCCAGTACTTC CASSSGLADNEETQYF
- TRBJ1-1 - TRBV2 TGTGCCAGCAGTGATCCGGGGGACACTGAAGCTTTCTTT CASSDPGDTEAFF
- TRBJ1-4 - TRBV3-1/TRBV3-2 TGTGCCAGCAGCCAGACGACAGCAATTGCAACTAATGAAAAACTGTTTTTT CASSQTTAIATNEKLFF
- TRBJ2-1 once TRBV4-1 TGCGCCAGCAGCCAAGATTATGTGCTACTTGAGCAGTTCTTC CASSQDYVLLEQFF
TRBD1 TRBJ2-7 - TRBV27 TGTGCCAGCAGTTCGTACCGACAGGGAAGGGTTTTCGAGCAGTACTTC CASSSYRQGRVFEQYF
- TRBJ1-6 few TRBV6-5 TGTGCCAGCAGCTCAGGACAACTCTATAATTCACCCCTCCACTTT CASSSGQLYNSPLHF
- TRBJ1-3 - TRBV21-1 TGTGCCAGCAGCTTTACAGGCGGAACCCAAAGTTCTGGAAACACCATATATTTT CASSFTGGTQSSGNTIYF
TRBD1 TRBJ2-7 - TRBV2 TGTGCCACCCAGAGGGACAGGCCCTACGAGCAGTACTTC CATQRDRPYEQYF
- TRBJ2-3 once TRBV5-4 TGTGCCAGCAGTTACTTGAGCACAGATACGCAGTATTTT CASSYLSTDTQYF
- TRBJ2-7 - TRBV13 TGTGCCAGCAGCCCCCGGGGAGTCGTCTACGAGCAGTACTTC CASSPRGVVYEQYF
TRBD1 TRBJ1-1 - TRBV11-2 TGTGCCAGCAGCCCGCGGACAGGGGGCCACACTGAAGCTTTCTTT CASSPRTGGHTEAFF
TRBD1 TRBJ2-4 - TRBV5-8 TGTGCCAGCAGCAGAACCGGGGGACAGGGAAAAAACATTCAGTACTTC CASSRTGGQGKNIQYF
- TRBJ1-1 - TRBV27 TGTGCCAGCAGTTCCACAGGAGGTCCCAGGGGAGCTTTCTTT CASSSTGGPRGAFF
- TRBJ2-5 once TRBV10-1 TGCGCCAGCAGCCACCGTGTGGGGGCCGGAGAGACCCAGTACTTC CASSHRVGAGETQYF
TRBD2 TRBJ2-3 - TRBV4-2 TGTGCCAGCAGCCAAGATGATAGGACTAGCATTTTAGATACGCAGTATTTT CASSQDDRTSILDTQYF
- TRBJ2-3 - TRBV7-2 TGTGCCAGCAGCTCGGAGATTCTAGGCACAGATACGCAGTATTTT CASSSEILGTDTQYF
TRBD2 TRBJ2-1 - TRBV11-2 TGTGCCGGAGGGACTACCTCCTACAATGAGCAGTTCTTC CAGGTTSYNEQFF
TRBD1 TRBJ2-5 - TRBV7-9 TGTGCCAGCAGCCCTCGGGACAGGGGGGGAGAGACCCAGTACTTC CASSPRDRGGETQYF
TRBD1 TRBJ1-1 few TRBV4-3 TGCGCCAGCAGCCATTTGACAGGGGACACTGAAGCTTTCTTT CASSHLTGDTEAFF
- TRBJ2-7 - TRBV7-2 TGTGCCAGCACGTCACAGGGCCGATCAGAGCAGTACTTC CASTSQGRSEQYF
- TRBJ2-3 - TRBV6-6 TGTGCCAGCAGCCAAACAGTCAACACAGATACGCAGTATTTT CASSQTVNTDTQYF
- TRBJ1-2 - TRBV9 TGTGCCAGCAGCGTCACGGACAGAGAAGGCTACACCTTC CASSVTDREGYTF
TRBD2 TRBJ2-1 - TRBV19 TGTGCCAGCGCAGCGGGGGGGTACAATGAGCAGTTCTTC CASAAGGYNEQFF
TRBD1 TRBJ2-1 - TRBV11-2 TGTGCCAGCAGATCAGACAGGGGCCTTTACAATGAGCAGTTCTTC CASRSDRGLYNEQFF
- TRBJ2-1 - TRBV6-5 TGTGCCAGCAGTCCGAGTCAGGGCTCCTACAATGAGCAGTTCTTC CASSPSQGSYNEQFF
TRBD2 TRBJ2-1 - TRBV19 TGTGCCAGTCGCGTAGGACTAGCGTACTCCAATGAGCAGTTCTTC CASRVGLAYSNEQFF
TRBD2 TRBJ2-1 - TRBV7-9 TGTGCCAGCAGCCCGCCGACTAGCGGAGAGCAGTTCTTC CASSPPTSGEQFF
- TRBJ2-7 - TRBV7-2 TGTGCCAGCAGCTCGCGGGGCGCTGAGGGCGGGCAGTACTTC CASSSRGAEGGQYF
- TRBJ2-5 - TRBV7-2 TGTGCCAGCAGCAGGGGAGGAGAGACCCAGTACTTC CASSRGGETQYF
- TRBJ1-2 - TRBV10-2 TGCGCCAGCTTGCGGGAAGGCTATGGCTACACCTTC CASLREGYGYTF
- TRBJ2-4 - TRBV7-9 TGTGCCAGCAGCTTAACCCTGACAGTGGGGACTGCCAAAAACATTCAGTACTTC CASSLTLTVGTAKNIQYF
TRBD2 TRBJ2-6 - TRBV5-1 TGCGCCAGCGGGAGGGACCTCTCTGGGGCCAACGTCCTGACTTTC CASGRDLSGANVLTF
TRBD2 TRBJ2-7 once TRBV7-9 TGTGCCAGCAGCCTCCGGGAGGCCTACGAGCAGTACTTC CASSLREAYEQYF
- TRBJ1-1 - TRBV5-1 TGCGCCAGCAGGGTGGCGAACACTGAAGCTTTCTTT CASRVANTEAFF
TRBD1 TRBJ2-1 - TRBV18 TGTGCCAGCTCACCACCGGGGACAGGGCCCTTGGGTGAGCAGTTCTTC CASSPPGTGPLGEQFF
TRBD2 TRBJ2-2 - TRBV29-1 TGCAGCACCAGGACTAGCGGGGACGGGGAGCTGTTTTTT CSTRTSGDGELFF
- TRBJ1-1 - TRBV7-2 TGTGCCAGCAGCTTGAGGGGGACGAAAGGAGTCACTGAAGCTTTCTTT CASSLRGTKGVTEAFF
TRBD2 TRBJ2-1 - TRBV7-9 TGTGCCAGCAGCTTCGGGCGGGGGAATGACAATGAGCAGTTCTTC CASSFGRGNDNEQFF
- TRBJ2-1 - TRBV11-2 TGTGCCAGCACCTCAAGCCCTGACAATGAGCAGTTCTTC CASTSSPDNEQFF
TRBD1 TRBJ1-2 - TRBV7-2 TGTGCCAGCAGCTTAGATGGCAGGGGGCACGATGGCTACACCTTC CASSLDGRGHDGYTF
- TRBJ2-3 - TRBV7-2 TGTGCCAGCAGCTTAGCGCGGCAGGATACGCAGTATTTT CASSLARQDTQYF
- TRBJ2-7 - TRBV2 TGTGCCAGCAGCATAAACACCTACGAGCAGTACTTC CASSINTYEQYF